A selection of T cell receptor beta chains follows, all from one sample in a study of a mutant IDH1 vaccine in newly diagnosed glioma. Profiling relied on immunoSEQ multiplex PCR, and the TCRdb table lists in-frame clones only, not all of them. The table has around 60,000 clones, 91% seen once. The specimen was PBMCs, collected from a glioma patient treated with radiotherapy, temozolomide or both. Every receptor here comes from a man between 50 and 59 years old with glioma. Both conserved end residues are part of each CDR3. The order of the fields is J gene, D gene, clone size, V gene, CDR3 protein, CDR3 DNA. A D gene is named only where the DNA matches it firmly. Clone size is shown for a subset of rows, as once, few, many or a class of expanded clone.

>TRBJ2-7|-|-|TRBV6-1
CASSNDGLTYEQYF
TGTGCCAGCAGCAACGACGGGTTGACCTACGAGCAGTACTTC
>TRBJ2-7|-|once|TRBV5-1
CASSSPGRSDEQYF
TGCGCCAGCAGTTCACCAGGGCGATCCGACGAGCAGTACTTC
>TRBJ1-5|-|once|TRBV7-2
CASSLISTQPQHF
TGTGCCAGCAGCTTAATCAGTACCCAGCCCCAGCATTTT
>TRBJ2-7|TRBD1|-|TRBV2
CASSAGQGSYEQYF
TGTGCCAGCAGTGCAGGACAGGGGAGCTACGAGCAGTACTTC
>TRBJ2-2|-|-|TRBV6-1
CASSEHTGLTGELFF
TGTGCCAGCAGTGAGCACACAGGGCTGACCGGGGAGCTGTTTTTT
>TRBJ1-1|TRBD1|-|TRBV7-9
CASSLGDRKNTEAFF
TGTGCCAGCAGCTTAGGGGACAGGAAGAACACTGAAGCTTTCTTT
>TRBJ1-2|TRBD1|-|TRBV5-6
CASSLGGQGGYTF
TGTGCCAGCAGCCTAGGGGGACAGGGTGGCTACACCTTC
>TRBJ2-7|TRBD1|-|TRBV19
CATRDRDRGLEQYF
TGTGCCACTCGTGACCGGGACAGGGGGCTCGAGCAGTACTTC
>TRBJ1-4|-|-|TRBV7-6
CASSLGLTVLNEKLFF
TGTGCCAGCAGCTTAGGCTTGACTGTACTTAATGAAAAACTGTTTTTT
>TRBJ2-6|-|-|TRBV30
CAWSVGSVGANVLTF
TGTGCCTGGAGTGTAGGTTCAGTAGGGGCCAACGTCCTGACTTTC
>TRBJ2-3|-|-|TRBV27
CASSSLKLTDTQYF
TGTGCCAGCAGTTCCCTCAAACTCACAGATACGCAGTATTTT
>TRBJ1-1|-|-|TRBV15
CATSEGDRFLAFF
TGTGCCACCAGCGAGGGTGACAGGTTTTTGGCTTTCTTT
>TRBJ1-1|-|-|TRBV5-1
CASSLGQMMWGTEAFF
TGCGCCAGCAGCTTAGGCCAGATGATGTGGGGCACTGAAGCTTTCTTT
>TRBJ2-3|-|once|TRBV6-1
CASTRGLTDTQYF
TGTGCCAGCACTCGGGGGCTCACAGATACGCAGTATTTT
>TRBJ1-5|-|-|TRBV7-8
CASSDSRTGRQPQHF
TGTGCCAGCAGCGACTCGCGAACGGGACGTCAGCCCCAGCATTTT
>TRBJ1-5|TRBD1|-|TRBV7-6
CASSLRQGKEPQHF
TGTGCCAGCAGCTTACGACAGGGTAAGGAGCCCCAGCATTTT
>TRBJ1-2|TRBD1|-|TRBV29-1
CSVEWRGLIYGYTF
TGCAGCGTTGAATGGAGGGGGCTGATCTATGGCTACACCTTC
>TRBJ2-1|-|-|TRBV6-1
CASRLQEYNEQFF
TGTGCCAGCAGATTACAGGAGTACAATGAGCAGTTCTTC
>TRBJ1-2|-|once|TRBV7-2
CASSRRQANYGYTF
TGTGCCAGCAGCCGAAGACAGGCTAACTATGGCTACACCTTC
>TRBJ2-5|-|-|TRBV7-3
CASSFIIGETQYF
TGTGCCAGCAGCTTTATTATTGGAGAGACCCAGTACTTC
>TRBJ2-7|-|-|TRBV2
CASRSGGSEQYF
TGTGCCAGCAGGAGCGGAGGGTCTGAGCAGTACTTC
>TRBJ1-4|-|-|TRBV7-2
CASSVDSRNEKLFF
TGTGCCAGCAGCGTGGACAGCCGGAATGAAAAACTGTTTTTT
>TRBJ2-5|-|-|TRBV14
CASSQAVTQYF
TGTGCCAGCAGCCAAGCGGTTACCCAGTACTTC